A selection of T cell receptor beta chains follows, all from one sample in a study of blood T cell repertoires in COVID-19. The data were produced by immunoSEQ multiplex PCR, yet TCRdb's version contains in-frame clones alone and is incomplete. This sample has about 250,000 clones, with roughly 84% found just once. Sequencing was performed on peripheral blood. The receptors come from a woman between 40 and 55 years old who had recovered from COVID-19. CDR3s include the opening cysteine and the closing phenylalanine or tryptophan. Each record gives: clone size, D gene, V gene, J gene, CDR3 DNA, CDR3 protein. D genes are given only for firm matches. The size field is filled for only some rows; it gives once, few, many or a size class.

>.|TRBD1|TRBV5-6|TRBJ2-7
TGTGCCAGCAGCTTGAACAGGGGCCACGAGCAGTACTTC
CASSLNRGHEQYF
>.|.|TRBV3-1/TRBV3-2|TRBJ2-1
TGTGCCAGCAGCCAAGCACTAGTCAATAATCAGCAGTTCTTC
CASSQALVNNQQFF
>.|TRBD1|TRBV6-5|TRBJ1-2
TGTGCCAGCAGGCCCCAGGGGGATAATGGCTACACCTTC
CASRPQGDNGYTF
>.|.|TRBV18|TRBJ1-4
TGTGCCAGCTCACAAACAGTCGGAGAAAAACTGTTTTTT
CASSQTVGEKLFF
>few|.|TRBV2|TRBJ2-5
TGTGCCAGCAGTGTCCGGCAGAGGGAGACCCAGTACTTC
CASSVRQRETQYF
>.|.|TRBV5-1|TRBJ1-4
TGCGCCAGCAGCCCGCGGGGGGCACAGGGCCCTAATGAAAAACTGTTTTTT
CASSPRGAQGPNEKLFF
>few|TRBD2|TRBV6-5|TRBJ2-3
TGTGCCAGCACCAGACTAGCGGAAAGCACAGATACGCAGTATTTT
CASTRLAESTDTQYF
>.|.|TRBV7-7|TRBJ2-2
TGTGCCAGCACCTTCAGCGGCGGGTCCGGGGAGCTGTTTTTT
CASTFSGGSGELFF
>.|.|TRBV10-1|TRBJ1-5
TGCGCCAGACTGGGGGGGAATCAGCCCCAGCATTTT
CARLGGNQPQHF
>.|TRBD2|TRBV24-1|TRBJ2-3
TGTGCCACCAGTGATTCCCCGGGACTAGGGAGTGGCACAGATACGCAGTATTTT
CATSDSPGLGSGTDTQYF
>.|TRBD1|TRBV12-3/TRBV12-4|TRBJ1-4
TGTGCCAGCAGTTTATCAGGGGGAAAACTGTTTTTT
CASSLSGGKLFF
>once|TRBD1|TRBV3-1/TRBV3-2|TRBJ1-5
TGTGCCAGCAGCCAAGGGACAGGGTTCGGCAATCAGCCCCAGCATTTT
CASSQGTGFGNQPQHF
>once|.|TRBV4-2|TRBJ2-2
TGTGCCAGCAGCCAAAATCCTCAGGCGAACACCGGGGAGCTGTTTTTT
CASSQNPQANTGELFF
>.|.|TRBV28|TRBJ1-2
TGTGCCAGCAAGACCTCTCACGGACTAGGCTTAGGAGGCTACACCTTC
CASKTSHGLGLGGYTF
>.|TRBD1|TRBV10-3|TRBJ2-3
TGTGCCAGTGAACAGGGGAAAACAGATACGCAGTATTTT
CASEQGKTDTQYF
>.|.|TRBV25-1|TRBJ1-6
TGTGCCAGCAGTGAGGGCGCAGGGAACAATTCACCCCTCCACTTT
CASSEGAGNNSPLHF